The T cell receptor beta chain described here comes from a study of CD8 T cells in Susac syndrome (dated by TCRdb to about 2019). In terms of the full investigation: Repertoire sequencing was used to test whether CD8+ T cell activation and differentiation in Susac syndrome was antigen driven. Broad study findings and their caveats: The study acknowledged that relatively few individuals were included in the TCR sequencing and HLA analysis.

Peripheral blood CD8+ and CD4+ T cells from healthy donors, Susac syndrome patients and multiple sclerosis patients were profiled using high-throughput TCR beta sequencing. Healthy donors were included as age- and sex-matched controls. Bulk CD8+ and CD4+ T cells were purified by magnetic negative isolation, while CD8+ TEMRA cells were enriched using FACS. Blood was collected in EDTA tubes and processed within 24 hours, with PBMCs isolated through density gradient centrifugation. PBMCs destined for TCR sequencing were cryopreserved in liquid nitrogen and later thawed in a 37 °C water bath. Purity of sorted or isolated CD4+, CD8+ and CD8+ TEMRA cells was at least 90%. RNA was extracted using the RNeasy kit, and roughly 0.5 to 1 microgram was reverse transcribed with random hexamers. TCR beta CDR3 regions were amplified with the immunoSEQ multiplex PCR assay covering 54 Vbeta and 13 Jbeta segments. Bias from PCR amplification was corrected by using a synthetic template baseline for primer optimization and for computational correction. Concerning the study's data processing: Reads were annotated to V, D and J genes per IMGT and analyzed with immunoSEQ Analyzer, keeping only productive sequences. Clonality was computed as one minus Shannon entropy normalized by log2 of the number of productive unique sequences. For each patient and control, public and private clones were evaluated within the 100 most prevalent clones. A clone was defined as Susac-specific if it was absent from the healthy and MS cohorts, from around 960 published viral clones and from other ImmuneACCESS disease sequences. TCRdb applied fastp at Q25 and MiXCR to the public reads, then kept only in-frame beta chains. Entries that share a CDR3 protein sequence are merged under the most common genes and DNA. The V and J calls were determined by TCRdb, not by the authors. This sample gives some 130,000 distinct CDR3 sequences in total; over 90% of them show up just once. The top ten constitute 0.09% to 0.15% of the sample.

As for this clonotype: Its recognized antigen is unknown. One base away there is no much larger clone; base qualities are not given.

Input material: CD4+ T cells from PBMCs. The TCR sequence derives from a human donor in good health.

CDR3 loop: CSAGLAGGPYEQYF. The sequence in DNA is TGCAGTGCTGGATTAGCGGGAGGGCCTTACGAGCAGTACTTC. The sequence is built from TRBV20-1 and TRBJ2-7, and 11 bases in between align with TRBD2. Reading the germline V gene (reference sequence) gives CDR1 DFQATT and CDR2 SNEGSKA. Trimming removed 5 bases from V and 4 bases from J; the gene matches leave 7 bases unexplained. The cysteine opens and the phenylalanine closes a CDR3 of 14 amino acids. Only the CDR3 portion is preserved as DNA: 42 bases, with reading frame beginning at the first base.